The clone carrying this T cell receptor (beta chain) was seen a single time. Deletions cut 1 base from V and 3 bases from J, with 9 bases between. CDR1 is SGHTA, CDR2 FQGTGA, per germline. The CDR3 totals 14 residues. This sample was taken from a study of blood T cell repertoires in COVID-19. On the study more broadly: Collection of acute and convalescent COVID-19 samples took place in the United States, Italy and Spain.

The method was immunoSEQ multiplex PCR; TCRdb's version includes in-frame clones alone and lacks a portion of them. The table records about 280,000 clones, 85% of them present only once. The genes are TRBV7-3 and TRBJ1-2; D uncertain. The sequencing sample was made of peripheral blood. The TCR comes from a middle-aged man with active or convalescent COVID-19. The CDR3 spells CASSLNRQDYGYTF. The CDR3 region has the DNA TGTGCCAGCAGCTTAAATCGTCAGGACTATGGCTACACCTTC.